This T cell receptor (beta chain) comes out of a study of CD8+ T cells in alopecia areata. This CDR3 is built from 13 residues. The germline V gene has CDR1 LNHDA and CDR2 SQIVND (reference sequence). The ends were cut back, 5 bases at V and 4 bases at J, with 8 bases in the middle. Sequencing templates came from extracted RNA that was reverse transcribed into cDNA. Sequencing used immunoSEQ multiplex PCR; TCRdb keeps in-frame clones, though not all of them. The sample shows about 150,000 clones, about 53% of them seen only once. The J gene is TRBJ2-2, the V gene TRBV19; D ambiguous. The clonotype was recovered from a human donor with alopecia areata. The sample in question was CD8+ T cells sorted from blood, obtained at week 0. CDR3 nucleotides: TGTGCCAGTAGTGAGCGACCCACCGGGGAGCTGTTTTTT. This codes for CASSERPTGELFF.